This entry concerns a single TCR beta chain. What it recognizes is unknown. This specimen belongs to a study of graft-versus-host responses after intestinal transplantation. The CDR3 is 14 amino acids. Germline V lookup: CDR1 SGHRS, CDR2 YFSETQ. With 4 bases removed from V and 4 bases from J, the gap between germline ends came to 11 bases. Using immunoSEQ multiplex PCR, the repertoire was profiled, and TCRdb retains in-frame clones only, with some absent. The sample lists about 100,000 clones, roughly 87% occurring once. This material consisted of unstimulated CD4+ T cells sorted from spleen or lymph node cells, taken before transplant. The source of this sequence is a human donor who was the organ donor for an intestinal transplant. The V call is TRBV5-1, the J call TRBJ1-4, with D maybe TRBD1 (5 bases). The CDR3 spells CASSPGLINEKLFF. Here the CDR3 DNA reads TGCGCCAGCAGCCCGGGACTGATTAATGAAAAACTGTTTTTT.